The T cell receptor beta chain under discussion was sequenced for a study of blood T cell repertoires in COVID-19. This CDR3 has 14 residues. CDR1 SEHNR and CDR2 FQNEAQ come from the germline V gene (reference sequence). With V trimmed by 10 bases and J by 5 bases, 9 bases remained unmatched. Sequencing was performed with immunoSEQ multiplex PCR; in TCRdb, only in-frame clones are kept and a portion is missing. The table records around 97,000 clones, roughly 86% of them present only once. This TCR was sampled from a human donor in a cohort sampled during active COVID-19. Sequencing input: peripheral blood. The J gene is TRBJ2-1, the V gene TRBV7-9; 9 nucleotides align to TRBD2. The DNA of the CDR3 is TGTGCCAACATACCGACTAGCGGAAACAATGAGCAGTTCTTC. Translated: CANIPTSGNNEQFF.